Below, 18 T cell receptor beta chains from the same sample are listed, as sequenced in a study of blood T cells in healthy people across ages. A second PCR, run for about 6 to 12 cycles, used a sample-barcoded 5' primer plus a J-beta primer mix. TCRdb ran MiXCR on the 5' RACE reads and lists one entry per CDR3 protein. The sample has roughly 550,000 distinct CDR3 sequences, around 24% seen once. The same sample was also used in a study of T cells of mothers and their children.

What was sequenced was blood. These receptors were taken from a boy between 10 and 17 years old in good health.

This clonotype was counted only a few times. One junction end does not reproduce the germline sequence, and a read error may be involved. Here the CDR3 DNA reads TGCGCCAGCAGCTTGGCCGGACAGGGAAGTGCGGTTTGGTTC. Its protein is CASSLAGQGSAVWF. The chain is built from TRBV5-1 and TRBJ2-7; 8 nucleotides align to TRBD1. Germline V gene data show CDR1 as SGHRS and CDR2 as YFSETQ. The length of the CDR3 is 14 residues.

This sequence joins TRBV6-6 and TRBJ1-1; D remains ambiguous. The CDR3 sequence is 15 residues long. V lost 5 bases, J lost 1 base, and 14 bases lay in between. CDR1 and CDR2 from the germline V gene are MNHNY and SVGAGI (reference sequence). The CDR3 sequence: CASSTTFEGNTEAFF. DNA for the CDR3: TGTGCCAGCAGTACCACGTTCGAGGGGAACACTGAAGCTTTCTTT.

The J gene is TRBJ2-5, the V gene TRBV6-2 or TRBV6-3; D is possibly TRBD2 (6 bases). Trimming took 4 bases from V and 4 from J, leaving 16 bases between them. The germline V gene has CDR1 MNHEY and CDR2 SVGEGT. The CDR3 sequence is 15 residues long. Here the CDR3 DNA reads TGTGCCAGCAGTTTTAGCGGAACTCCAAGAGAGACCCAGTACTTC. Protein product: CASSFSGTPRETQYF.

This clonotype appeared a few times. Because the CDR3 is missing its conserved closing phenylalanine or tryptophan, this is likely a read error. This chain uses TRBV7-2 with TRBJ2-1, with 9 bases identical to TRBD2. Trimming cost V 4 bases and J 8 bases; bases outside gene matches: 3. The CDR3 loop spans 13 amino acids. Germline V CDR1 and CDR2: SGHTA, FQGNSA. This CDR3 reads CASSYLAGYEQFL. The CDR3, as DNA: TGTGCCAGCAGCTACCTAGCGGGGTATGAGCAGTTCCTC.

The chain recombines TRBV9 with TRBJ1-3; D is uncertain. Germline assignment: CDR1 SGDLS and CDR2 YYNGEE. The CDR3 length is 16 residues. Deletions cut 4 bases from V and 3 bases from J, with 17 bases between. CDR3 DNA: TGTGCCAGCAGCCGTGGGCGGCTCCTCGGTGGAAACACCATATATTTT. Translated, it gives CASSRGRLLGGNTIYF.

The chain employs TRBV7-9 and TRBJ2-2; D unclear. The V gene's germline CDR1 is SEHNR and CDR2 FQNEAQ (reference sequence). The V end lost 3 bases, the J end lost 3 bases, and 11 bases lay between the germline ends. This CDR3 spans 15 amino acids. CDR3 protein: CASSFAPGDTGELFF. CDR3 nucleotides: TGTGCCAGCAGCTTTGCCCCTGGCGACACCGGGGAGCTGTTTTTT.

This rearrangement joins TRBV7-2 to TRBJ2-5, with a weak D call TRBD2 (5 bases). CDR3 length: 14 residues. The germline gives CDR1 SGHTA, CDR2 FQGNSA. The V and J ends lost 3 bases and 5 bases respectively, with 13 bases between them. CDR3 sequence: CASSLYKAEETQYF. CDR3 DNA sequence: TGTGCCAGCAGCTTGTACAAAGCGGAGGAGACCCAGTACTTC. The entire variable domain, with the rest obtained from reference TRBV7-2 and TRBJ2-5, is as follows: GAGVSQSPSNKVTEKGKDVELRCDPISGHTALYWYRQSLGQGLEFLIYFQGNSAPDKSGLPSDRFSAERTGGSVSTLTIQRTQQEDSAVYLCASSLYKAEETQYFGPGTRLLVL.

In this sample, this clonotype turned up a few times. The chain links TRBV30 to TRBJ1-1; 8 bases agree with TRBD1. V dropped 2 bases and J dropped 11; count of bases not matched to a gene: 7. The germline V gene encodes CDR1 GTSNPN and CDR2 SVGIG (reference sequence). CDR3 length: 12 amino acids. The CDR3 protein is CAWSYDRGLAFF. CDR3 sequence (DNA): TGTGCCTGGAGTTATGACAGGGGATTGGCTTTCTTT.

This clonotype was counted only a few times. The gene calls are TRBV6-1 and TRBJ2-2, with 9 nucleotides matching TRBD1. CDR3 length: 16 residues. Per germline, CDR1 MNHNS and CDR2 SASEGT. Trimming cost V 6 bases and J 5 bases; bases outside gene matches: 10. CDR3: CASSSTGTGRTGELFF. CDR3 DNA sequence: TGTGCCAGCAGCTCCACCGGGACAGGGCGAACCGGGGAGCTGTTTTTT.

CDR3 coding DNA: TGTGCCAGCAGCGTAGGGGAGTCCTACGAGCAGTACTTC. Translated, it gives CASSVGESYEQYF. The chain uses TRBV9 and TRBJ2-7, with D tentatively TRBD2 (5 bases). The CDR3 extends over 13 amino acids. Germline lookup yields CDR1 SGDLS and CDR2 YYNGEE. The V end lost 0 bases, the J end lost 1 base, and 5 bases lay between the germline ends.

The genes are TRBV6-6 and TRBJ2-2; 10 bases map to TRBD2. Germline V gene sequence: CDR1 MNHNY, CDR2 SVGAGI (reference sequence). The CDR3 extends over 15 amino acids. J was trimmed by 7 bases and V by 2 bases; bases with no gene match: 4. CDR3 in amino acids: CASSYRAGGGGELFF. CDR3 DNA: TGTGCCAGCAGTTACCGAGCGGGAGGGGGCGGGGAGCTGTTTTTT.

The CDR3 sequence is CASSEQEGSGANEKLFF. CDR3 DNA: TGTGCCAGCAGTGAACAGGAGGGGTCTGGAGCTAATGAAAAACTGTTTTTT. The rearrangement uses TRBV25-1 and TRBJ1-4; D is possibly TRBD1 (5 bases). The CDR3 covers 17 residues. Germline lookup yields CDR1 MGHDK and CDR2 SYGVNS. Trimming took 2 bases from V and 3 from J, leaving 16 bases between them.

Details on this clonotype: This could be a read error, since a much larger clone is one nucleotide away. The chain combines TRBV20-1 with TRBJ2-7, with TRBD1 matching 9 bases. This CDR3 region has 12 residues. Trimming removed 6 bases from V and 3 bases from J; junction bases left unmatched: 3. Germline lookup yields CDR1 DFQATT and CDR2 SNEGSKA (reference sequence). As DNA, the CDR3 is TGCAGTGCCCCGGGACAGGGCTACGAGCAGTACTTC. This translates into CSAPGQGYEQYF.

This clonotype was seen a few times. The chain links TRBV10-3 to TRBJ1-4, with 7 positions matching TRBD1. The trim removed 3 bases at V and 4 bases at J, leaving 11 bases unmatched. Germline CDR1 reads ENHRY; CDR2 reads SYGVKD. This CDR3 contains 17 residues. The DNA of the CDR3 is TGTGCCATCAGTGAAGCACCCGGAGGGACAGATAATGAAAAACTGTTTTTT. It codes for CAISEAPGGTDNEKLFF.

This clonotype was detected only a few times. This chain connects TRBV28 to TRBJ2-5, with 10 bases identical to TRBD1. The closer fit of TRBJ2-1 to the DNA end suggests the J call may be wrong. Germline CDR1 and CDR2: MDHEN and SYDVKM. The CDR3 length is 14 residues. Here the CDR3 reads CASIGTGDSYEQFF. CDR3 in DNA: TGTGCCAGCATCGGGACAGGGGATAGTTATGAGCAGTTCTTC.

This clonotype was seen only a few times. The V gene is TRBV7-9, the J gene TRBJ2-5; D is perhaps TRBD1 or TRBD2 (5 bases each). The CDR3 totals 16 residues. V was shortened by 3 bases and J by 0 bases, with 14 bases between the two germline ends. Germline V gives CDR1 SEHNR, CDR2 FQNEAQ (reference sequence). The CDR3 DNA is TGTGCCAGCAGCTTCTCGGGACGCGGTAACCAAGAGACCCAGTACTTC. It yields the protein CASSFSGRGNQETQYF.

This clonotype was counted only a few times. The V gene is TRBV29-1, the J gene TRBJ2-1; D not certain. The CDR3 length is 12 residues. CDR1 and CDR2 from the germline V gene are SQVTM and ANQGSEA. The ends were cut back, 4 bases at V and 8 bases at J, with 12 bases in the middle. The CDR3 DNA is TGCAGCGTTGCCCAGGTCAACGATGAGCAGTTCTTC. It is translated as CSVAQVNDEQFF.

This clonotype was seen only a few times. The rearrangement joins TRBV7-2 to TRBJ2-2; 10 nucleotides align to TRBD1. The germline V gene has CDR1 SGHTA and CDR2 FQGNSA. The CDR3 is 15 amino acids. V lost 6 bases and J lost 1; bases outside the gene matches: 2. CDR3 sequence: CASRRDRGNTGELFF. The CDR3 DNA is TGTGCCAGCAGAAGGGACAGGGGGAACACCGGGGAGCTGTTTTTT.